This T cell receptor (beta chain) was sequenced during a study of cytomegalovirus exposure and HLA in healthy donors. A multiplex PCR was run with 60 Vbeta primers and 13 Jbeta primers. Clones were sequenced by immunoSEQ multiplex PCR, and TCRdb holds only the in-frame ones, with some missing. This sample carries 130,000 or so clones, around 59% of them seen once, and the ten largest clones take roughly 1.9%. Worth noting for this clone: Antigen specificity is unknown.

The study, taken as a whole, reports: Earlier analysis looked at TCR beta V segments, and most were productive about 90% or about 30% of the time. In a later analysis, DRB1 alleles had the most associated TCRs; HLA-C alleles the fewest.

Germline loops: CDR1 SQVTM, CDR2 ANQGSEA. With V trimmed by 5 bases and J by 0 bases, 3 bases remained unmatched. This CDR3 region has 14 residues. The sample consisted of PBMCs. The chain carries TRBV29-1 and TRBJ2-7, with 11 positions matching TRBD2. The sequence came from a male donor in good health and CMV-seronegative. The DNA of the CDR3 is TGCAGCGTTACCGGGACTAGCGGCTCCTACGAGCAGTACTTC. It translates to CSVTGTSGSYEQYF.